Included here is one TCR beta chain sequence, with context. Its cognate antigen is unknown. The record originates from a study of vaccination effects on CD4 cells after COVID-19. Across the whole study: All study participants received two doses of BNT162b2 or mRNA-1273 vaccine.

Clones were sequenced by immunoSEQ multiplex PCR, and TCRdb holds only the in-frame ones, with some missing. Of 70,000 or so clones in the sample, under 85% were seen once. The CDR3 contains 15 residues. The ends were cut back, 0 bases at V and 8 bases at J, with 17 bases in the middle. From germline, CDR1 is SGHRS and CDR2 YFSETQ. ViraFEST expansion of antigen-specific CD4+ T cells with viral peptide pools preceded sequencing. Isolation of CD4+ T cells took place after approximately ten days of culture. None of the vaccinated had previously contracted SARS-CoV-2, and their nucleocapsid antibodies tested negative. Peptides at roughly 9.2 ug/ml and IL-2 at about 9.3 IU/ml were added to around 2 million PBMC per well. Half the medium was swapped for IL-2 medium on days 3 and 7.

The gene calls are TRBV5-1 and TRBJ1-2; D may be TRBD1 (5 bases). The origin of this receptor is a human donor who received a COVID-19 vaccine. The starting material was CD4+ T cells from PBMCs cultured with HCoV-NL63 spike peptides, obtained before COVID-19 vaccination. The CDR3: CASSLGGGRAYGYTF. As DNA, the CDR3 is TGCGCCAGCAGCTTGGGGGGGGGACGGGCCTACGGCTACACCTTC.